The clone carrying this T cell receptor (beta chain) was detected a few times. Its target is unknown. This specimen includes other DNA sequences encoding the same CDR3. This entry comes from a study of beta chain features in type 1 diabetes. Findings of the study overall: VDJ junctions from type 1 diabetes patients carried fewer insertions and larger deletions. Amplification by PCR could prefer shorter templates, with the same effect in patients and controls. Patients showed naive, central memory and Treg TCRB repertoires that appeared more similar than those of healthy donors.

CDR1 is GTSNPN and CDR2 is SVGIG in the germline V gene (reference sequence). The CDR3 totals 13 residues. V shed 5 bases, J shed 6 bases, and the junction held 4 bases outside the gene matches. The whole isolated RNA underwent reverse transcription, so sequencing captured expressed TCRB transcripts. Clones were read by immunoSEQ multiplex PCR, and TCRdb kept only the in-frame ones, dropping some. The sample consists of more than 300,000 clones, approximately 12% of them appearing once. This chain joins TRBV30 and TRBJ2-3; 11 bases are a match to TRBD1. Sequencing was performed on naive CD4+ T cells from blood. The clonotype comes from a man between 18 and 29 years old in good health. CDR3 in amino acids: CAWGQGAGDTQYF. The CDR3 coding sequence is TGTGCCTGGGGACAGGGGGCCGGGGATACGCAGTATTTT.